Only a few counts were recorded for the clone carrying this T cell receptor (beta chain). Its matching antigen is unknown. The CDR3 has 16 residues. Germline-derived CDR1 and CDR2 are MDHEN and SYDVKM. The trim removed 1 base at V and 12 bases at J, leaving 11 bases unmatched. The sample is drawn from a study of response to subunit inactivated influenza vaccine. Study findings and constraints: Each seasonal influenza vaccination recruits few new T cells, the authors suggested.

TCRdb processed the RT-PCR reads anew with MiXCR; each CDR3 protein has one entry. The sample shows over 150,000 distinct CDR3 sequences, roughly 10% of them seen only once. The receptor's source is a man between 50 and 69 years old who received an inactivated influenza vaccine. This chain uses TRBV28 with TRBJ1-6; 8 nucleotides line up with TRBD1. This sample comprised CD8+ T cells sorted from PBMCs, obtained around 25 months after vaccination. The DNA for the CDR3 is TGTGCCAGCAGTTTATCAGGGGGCCACTTTTTTTTACCCCTCCACTTT. Protein product: CASSLSGGHFFLPLHF.